A single sample gave rise to the 15 T cell receptor beta chains below, sequenced in a study of cytomegalovirus exposure and HLA in healthy donors. PCR primers comprised 60 Vbeta and 13 Jbeta primers. Using immunoSEQ multiplex PCR, the repertoire was profiled, and TCRdb retains in-frame clones only, with some absent. The table lists 95,000 to 100,000 clones, about 80% of them singletons, with more than 1.5% in the top ten. Sequencing used PBMCs. Receptor source: a man between 40 and 49 years old in good health and CMV-seronegative.

The chain employs TRBV5-1 and TRBJ2-7; 7 positions match TRBD1. V lost 4 bases to trimming and J lost 3 bases; unmatched junction nucleotides: 10. The CDR3 sequence is 15 residues long. The germline V gene has CDR1 SGHRS and CDR2 YFSETQ. The CDR3 sequence is CASSQFTRGFYEQYF. The CDR3 DNA sequence: TGCGCCAGCAGCCAATTCACCAGGGGGTTCTACGAGCAGTACTTC.

This clone was observed a single time. The chain recombines TRBV28 with TRBJ1-2; D gene unclear. Trimming removed 7 bases from V and 0 bases from J, with 12 bases in between. Per the germline V gene, CDR1 is MDHEN and CDR2 is SYDVKM. The CDR3 sequence is 14 residues long. The CDR3 loop reads CASTSGITNYGYTF. The CDR3 bases are TGTGCCAGCACCTCAGGTATCACTAACTATGGCTACACCTTC.

The gene calls are TRBV7-3 and TRBJ1-2; D uncertain. Trimming took 5 bases from V and 4 from J, leaving 11 bases between them. The CDR3 sequence is 13 residues long. CDR1 is SGHTA and CDR2 is FQGTGA in the germline V gene. This chain's CDR3 is CASSPGGAYGYTF. DNA for the CDR3: TGTGCCAGCAGCCCCGGTGGTGCCTATGGCTACACCTTC.

The chain combines TRBV7-8 with TRBJ1-1; D perhaps matches TRBD1 (5 bases). V lost 5 bases and J 0 bases, leaving 19 bases between the germline ends. This CDR3 is 17 amino acids long. CDR1 and CDR2 from the germline V gene are SGHVS and FQNEAQ. CDR3 loop: CASSPRGPTEMNTEAFF. The CDR3, as DNA: TGTGCCAGCAGCCCTCGAGGCCCGACAGAGATGAACACTGAAGCTTTCTTT.

The chain uses TRBV5-6 and TRBJ1-2; a weak D match, TRBD1 (5 bases). The CDR3 has 14 residues. Germline loops: CDR1 SGHDT, CDR2 YYEEEE. V gave up 4 bases and J gave up 4 bases, with 14 bases separating them. CDR3: CASSPSRGFYGYTF. For the CDR3, the DNA is TGTGCCAGCAGCCCCTCCCGGGGGTTCTATGGCTACACCTTC.

The J gene is TRBJ1-2, the V gene TRBV5-5, with D perhaps matching TRBD1 (6 bases). The V and J ends lost 3 bases and 3 bases respectively, with 9 bases between them. This CDR3 is 13 amino acids long. CDR1 is SGHKS, CDR2 YYEKEE, per germline (reference sequence). For the CDR3, the DNA is TGTGCCAGCAGCTGGAGACAGGACTATGGCTACACCTTC. Translation gives CASSWRQDYGYTF.

The chain joins TRBV7-3 to TRBJ2-7, with 16 bases matching TRBD2. J was trimmed by 4 bases and V by 0 bases; bases with no gene match: 3. CDR1 SGHTA and CDR2 FQGTGA come from the germline V gene. CDR3 length equals 17 residues. The chain's CDR3 is CASSLTGTSGGAYEQYF. CDR3 nucleotide sequence: TGTGCCAGCAGCTTAACCGGGACTAGCGGGGGGGCTTACGAGCAGTACTTC.

V usage is TRBV6-5 and J usage is TRBJ2-7; TRBD1 might be the D (6 bases). The ends were cut back, 6 bases at V and 0 bases at J, with 12 bases in the middle. CDR1 is MNHEY and CDR2 is SVGAGI in the germline V gene. CDR3 size: 14 residues. Written as DNA, the CDR3 is TGTGCCAGCAGCGACACAGGGAGCTCCTACGAGCAGTACTTC. It encodes CASSDTGSSYEQYF.

The chain employs TRBV6-4 and TRBJ2-1; 11 bases map to TRBD2. There are 16 residues in the CDR3. Germline loops: CDR1 MRHNA, CDR2 SNTAGT. The junction had 12 bases not matched to a gene; V was cut back by 4 bases and J by 10 bases. The DNA of the CDR3 is TGTGCCAGCAGTGCATCTTTAGCGGGAGGGCCAGGCGAGCAGTTCTTC. It encodes CASSASLAGGPGEQFF.

This clone was picked up a small number of times. The CDR3 is CASSKFSRASITYEQYF. CDR3 DNA: TGTGCCAGCAGCAAGTTCTCCAGAGCTAGTATAACGTACGAGCAGTACTTC. The chain recombines TRBV21-1 with TRBJ2-7; the table's TRBD2 call for D was not verified on the DNA. TRBV21-1 is a recognized pseudogene. The CDR3 contains 17 residues.

The chain couples TRBV4-1 to TRBJ2-1; 8 positions match TRBD2. The CDR3 runs 13 residues. The V segment lost 3 bases and the J segment 15 bases; nucleotides outside the gene matches: 10. The germline gives CDR1 MGHRA, CDR2 YSYEKL. The CDR3 sequence: CASSHISGAHPFF. CDR3 sequence (DNA): TGCGCCAGCAGCCACATTAGCGGGGCGCATCCGTTCTTC.

This clone was recorded a few times. The chain employs TRBV30 and TRBJ1-6; no definite D call. Germline values: CDR1 GTSNPN, CDR2 SVGIG (reference sequence). The CDR3 has 14 residues. Trimming stripped 3 bases from V and 4 bases from J, with 10 bases between. This chain's CDR3 is CAWRDRGYNSPLHF. The CDR3, as DNA: TGTGCCTGGAGGGATCGGGGATATAATTCACCCCTCCACTTT.

The chain joins TRBV6-5 to TRBJ2-2; D is perhaps TRBD2 (6 bases). V lost 5 bases and J 3 bases, leaving 13 bases between the germline ends. This CDR3 has 15 amino acids. Germline V gene data show CDR1 as MNHEY and CDR2 as SVGAGI. CDR3 amino acids: CASSNGGLDTGELFF. CDR3 coding DNA: TGTGCCAGCAGTAACGGGGGTCTGGACACCGGGGAGCTGTTTTTT.

This clone occurred a few times. The gene calls are TRBV5-6 and TRBJ2-5, with D possibly TRBD1 on 6 matching bases. Trimming cost V 4 bases and J 0 bases, with 16 bases left between them. Germline CDR1 SGHDT, CDR2 YYEEEE. CDR3 size: 16 residues. The CDR3 sequence is CASSRGGQPDQETQYF. The DNA for the CDR3 is TGTGCCAGCAGCCGAGGGGGACAACCCGACCAAGAGACCCAGTACTTC.

The chain is built from TRBV7-6 and TRBJ2-3, with TRBD1 identical over 8 bases. The CDR3 loop spans 14 amino acids. Germline CDR1 is SGHVS and CDR2 is FNYEAQ. V lost 5 bases to trimming and J lost 1 base; unmatched junction nucleotides: 2. DNA for the CDR3: TGTGCCAGCAGCCCAGGGGGCGGCACAGATACGCAGTATTTT. Its translation: CASSPGGGTDTQYF.